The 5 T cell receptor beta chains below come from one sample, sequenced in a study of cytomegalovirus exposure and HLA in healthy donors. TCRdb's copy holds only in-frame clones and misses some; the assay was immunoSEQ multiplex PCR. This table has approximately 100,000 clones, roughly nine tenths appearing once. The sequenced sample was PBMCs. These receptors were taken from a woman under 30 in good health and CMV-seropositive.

The CDR3 DNA reads as TGTGCCAGCAGTACCTTAGGACCGGGAGAAAAACTGTTTTTT. Translating it yields CASSTLGPGEKLFF. The chain uses TRBV28 and TRBJ1-4, with D uncertain. Per the germline V gene, CDR1 is MDHEN and CDR2 is SYDVKM. The CDR3 runs 14 residues. Trimming left V 5 bases short and J 8 bases short, with 15 bases between.

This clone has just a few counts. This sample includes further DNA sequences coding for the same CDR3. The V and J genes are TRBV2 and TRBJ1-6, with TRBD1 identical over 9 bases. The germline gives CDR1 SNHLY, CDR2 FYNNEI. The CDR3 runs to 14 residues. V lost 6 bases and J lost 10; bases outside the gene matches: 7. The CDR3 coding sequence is TGTGCCAGCAGCGAGGGACAGGGTAGGTCACCCCTCCACTTT. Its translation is CASSEGQGRSPLHF.

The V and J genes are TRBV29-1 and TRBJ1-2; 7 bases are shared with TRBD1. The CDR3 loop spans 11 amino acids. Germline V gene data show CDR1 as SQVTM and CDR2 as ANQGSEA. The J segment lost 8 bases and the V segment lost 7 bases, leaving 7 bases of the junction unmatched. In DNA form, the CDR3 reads TGCAGCGGCGGACAGGCCCACGGCTACACCTTC. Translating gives CSGGQAHGYTF.

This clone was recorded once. The CDR3 spells CASSYSGARTEAFF. CDR3 sequence (DNA): TGTGCCAGCAGTTACTCAGGGGCACGGACTGAAGCTTTCTTT. This chain uses TRBV27 with TRBJ1-1, with a tentative D call TRBD1 (6 bases). V lost 4 bases and J 5 bases, leaving 14 bases between the germline ends. The length of the CDR3 is 14 residues. The germline CDR1 and CDR2 sequences are MNHEY and SMNVEV (reference sequence).

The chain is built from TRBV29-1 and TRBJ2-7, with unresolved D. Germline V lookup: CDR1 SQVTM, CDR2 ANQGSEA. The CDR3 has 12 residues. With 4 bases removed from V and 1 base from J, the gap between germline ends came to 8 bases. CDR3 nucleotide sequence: TGCAGCGTTGTGGGCAGTTCCTACGAGCAGTACTTC. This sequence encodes CSVVGSSYEQYF.